This T cell receptor beta chain was identified in a study of blood T cell repertoires in COVID-19. Germline assignment: CDR1 SGHKS and CDR2 YYEKEE (reference sequence). V was trimmed by 0 bases and J by 2 bases, leaving 11 bases between them. This CDR3 has 15 residues. Libraries were prepared by immunoSEQ multiplex PCR; TCRdb keeps only in-frame clonotypes and omits some of them. This table holds 110,000 to 150,000 clones, around 82% found once. The sequencing sample was made of peripheral blood. J is TRBJ1-1 and V is TRBV5-5; D possibly corresponds to TRBD1 (5 bases). The TCR was taken from a human donor in a cohort sampled during active COVID-19. CDR3 coding DNA: TGTGCCAGCAGCTTGGGGGGCAGTATAAACACTGAAGCTTTCTTT. Translation: CASSLGGSINTEAFF.